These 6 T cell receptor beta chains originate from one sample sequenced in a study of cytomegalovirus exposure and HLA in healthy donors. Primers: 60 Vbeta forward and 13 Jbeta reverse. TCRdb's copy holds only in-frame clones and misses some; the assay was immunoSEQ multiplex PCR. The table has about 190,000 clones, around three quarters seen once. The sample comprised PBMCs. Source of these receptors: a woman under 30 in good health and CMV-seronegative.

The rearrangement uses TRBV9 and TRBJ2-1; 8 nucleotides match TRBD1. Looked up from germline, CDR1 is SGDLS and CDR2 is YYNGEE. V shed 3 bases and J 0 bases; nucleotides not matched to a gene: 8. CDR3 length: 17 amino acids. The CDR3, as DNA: TGTGCCAGCAGCGACCCAGGGGGCCCTAGCTCCTACAATGAGCAGTTCTTC. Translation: CASSDPGGPSSYNEQFF.

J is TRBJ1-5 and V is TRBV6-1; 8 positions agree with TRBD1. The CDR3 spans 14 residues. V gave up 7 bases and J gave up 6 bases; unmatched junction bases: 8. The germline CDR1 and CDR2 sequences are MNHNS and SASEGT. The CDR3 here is CASTSGGWGQPQHF. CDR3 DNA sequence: TGTGCCAGCACGTCAGGGGGCTGGGGTCAGCCCCAGCATTTT.

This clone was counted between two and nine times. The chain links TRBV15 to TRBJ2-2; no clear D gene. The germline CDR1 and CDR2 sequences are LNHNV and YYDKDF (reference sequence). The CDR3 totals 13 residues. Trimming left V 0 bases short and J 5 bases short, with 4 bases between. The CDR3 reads CATSRDETGELFF. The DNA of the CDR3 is TGTGCCACCAGCAGAGATGAGACCGGGGAGCTGTTTTTT.

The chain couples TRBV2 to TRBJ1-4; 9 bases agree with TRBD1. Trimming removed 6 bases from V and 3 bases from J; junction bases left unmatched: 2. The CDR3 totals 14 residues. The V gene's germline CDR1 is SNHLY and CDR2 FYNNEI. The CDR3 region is CASRRTGANEKLFF. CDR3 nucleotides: TGTGCCAGCAGAAGGACAGGGGCTAATGAAAAACTGTTTTTT.

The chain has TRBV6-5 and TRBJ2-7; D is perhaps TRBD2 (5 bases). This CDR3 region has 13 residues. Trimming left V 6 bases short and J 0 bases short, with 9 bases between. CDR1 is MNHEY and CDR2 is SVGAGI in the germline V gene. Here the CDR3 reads CASRASPSYEQYF. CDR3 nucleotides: TGTGCCAGCAGGGCTAGCCCCTCCTACGAGCAGTACTTC.

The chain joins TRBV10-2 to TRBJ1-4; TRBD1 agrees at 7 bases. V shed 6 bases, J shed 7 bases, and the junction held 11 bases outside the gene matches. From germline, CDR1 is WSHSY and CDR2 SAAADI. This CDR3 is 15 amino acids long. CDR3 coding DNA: TGCGCCAGCAGAAGGCCCGGGCAGGGGGTTGAAAAACTGTTTTTT. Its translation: CASRRPGQGVEKLFF.